The sample holds many counts of the clone carrying this T cell receptor beta chain. Its specificity is not known. This record belongs to a study of spatial heterogeneity in lung cancer. Background on the study: Across the raw uncorrected reads, a unique TCR and UMI combination was observed, on average, more than ten times.

Individual TCR cDNA molecules each bore their own unique molecular identifier. TCRdb passed the 5' RACE reads through MiXCR, listing each CDR3 protein once. In the table there are approximately 56,000 distinct CDR3 sequences, roughly 8.1% of which are singletons. General observations from the study: Detection of ubiquitous tumor TCRs in blood was higher at resection than follow-up.

As for time point: blood at routine non-recurrence follow-up after resection. Whole RNA, isolated from tumor, nontumor lung or frozen PBMC, was sequenced without prior sorting. This specimen consisted of PBMCs, obtained at follow-up. The sequence came from a female donor with early-stage non-small cell lung cancer.

As DNA, the CDR3 is TGTGCCAGCTCACCAGGGACAGATACGCAGTATTTT. The encoded protein is CASSPGTDTQYF. The V and J genes are TRBV18 and TRBJ2-3; D remains ambiguous. The V end lost 2 bases, the J end lost 3 bases, and 3 bases lay between the germline ends. The CDR3 runs to 12 residues. Per germline, CDR1 KGHSH and CDR2 LQKENI. The variable domain in full, completed from reference TRBV18 and TRBJ2-3, reads NAGVMQNPRHLVRRRGQEARLRCSPMKGHSHVYWYRQLPEEGLKFMVYLQKENIIDESGMPKERFSAEFPKEGPSILRIQQVVRGDSAAYFCASSPGTDTQYFGPGTRLTVL.